These T cell receptor beta chains were read from a single sample in a study of blood T cells in healthy people across ages. TCRdb fed the 5' RACE reads into MiXCR, producing one record per CDR3 protein. The sample has more than 1,400,000 distinct CDR3 sequences; approximately 40% are singletons. Sequences were obtained from blood. The origin of the receptors is a woman between 18 and 29 years old in good health. Both conserved end residues are part of each CDR3. A D gene is named only where the DNA matches it firmly. Only part of the rows carry a size: once, few, many, or a class if the clone is expanded.

size | J | D | V | CDR3 | DNA
. | TRBJ1-2 | . | TRBV20-1 | CSARDPAWRGYTF | TGCAGTGCTAGAGATCCGGCGTGGAGAGGCTACACCTTC
. | TRBJ1-1 | . | TRBV6-4 | CANGRNTEAFF | TGTGCCAACGGGAGGAACACTGAAGCTTTCTTT
few | TRBJ2-3 | TRBD2 | TRBV3-1 | CASSQGAGVSTDTQYF | TGTGCCAGCAGCCAAGGAGCGGGGGTGAGCACAGATACGCAGTATTTT
. | TRBJ2-1 | . | TRBV12-3/TRBV12-4 | CASSPELRGSYNEQFF | TGTGCCAGCAGTCCCGAGTTGAGGGGCTCCTACAATGAGCAGTTCTTC
. | TRBJ2-5 | . | TRBV20-1 | CSASSGLRIDEQYF | TGCAGTGCCAGCTCGGGCCTCCGAATCGATGAGCAGTACTTC
few | TRBJ1-5 | . | TRBV12-3/TRBV12-4 | CASSLAGENNQPQHF | TGTGCCAGCAGTTTAGCGGGGGAGAACAATCAGCCCCAGCATTTT
few | TRBJ1-1 | . | TRBV20-1 | CSAASLAHTEAFF | TGCAGTGCTGCCAGCCTAGCCCACACTGAAGCTTTCTTT
. | TRBJ2-1 | . | TRBV7-2 | CASSFSRGTDYNEQFF | TGTGCCAGCAGCTTCAGCCGCGGGACAGACTACAATGAGCAGTTCTTC
. | TRBJ1-6 | . | TRBV6-2/TRBV6-3 | CASRYSDFRNSPLHF | TGTGCCAGCAGATATTCGGACTTCAGGAATTCACCCCTCCACTTT
. | TRBJ1-6 | . | TRBV6-1 | CASSEGGDIYNSPLHF | TGTGCCAGCAGTGAAGGAGGGGACATATATAATTCACCCCTCCACTTT
. | TRBJ2-5 | . | TRBV2 | CASRRDLGQVEYF | TGTGCCAGCAGGCGGGACTTGGGGCAAGTGGAGTACTTC
few | TRBJ1-4 | . | TRBV15 | CATSRLVDIRDEKLFF | TGTGCCACCAGCAGACTGGTGGACATACGGGATGAAAAACTGTTTTTT
few | TRBJ2-5 | TRBD1 | TRBV7-2 | CASSIRQGAWETQYF | TGTGCCAGCAGCATCAGACAGGGGGCATGGGAGACCCAGTACTTC
. | TRBJ2-7 | . | TRBV12-3/TRBV12-4 | CASSPGQAFGSYEQYF | TGTGCCAGCAGCCCAGGGCAAGCGTTTGGGTCCTACGAGCAGTACTTC
. | TRBJ2-2 | TRBD2 | TRBV14 | CASSQLAGLGGELFF | TGTGCCAGCAGCCAGCTAGCGGGACTTGGCGGGGAGCTGTTTTTT
few | TRBJ2-7 | TRBD1 | TRBV5-1 | CASSSGTGDRDEQYF | TGCGCCAGCAGCTCTGGGACAGGGGATCGAGACGAGCAGTACTTC
. | TRBJ2-7 | TRBD2 | TRBV3-1 | CASSPTSGAYEQYF | TGTGCCAGCAGCCCTACTAGCGGGGCCTACGAGCAGTACTTC
. | TRBJ1-2 | . | TRBV7-2 | CASSLGRRDGGYGYTF | TGTGCCAGCAGCTTAGGTCGGAGAGACGGGGGTTATGGCTACACCTTC
. | TRBJ2-5 | . | TRBV7-9 | CASSYRRGNPQETQYF | TGTGCCAGCAGCTACCGGCGCGGGAACCCCCAAGAGACCCAGTACTTC
. | TRBJ2-6 | . | TRBV27 | CASSLFSISSGANVLTF | TGTGCCAGCAGTTTATTTTCTATTAGCTCTGGGGCCAACGTCCTGACTTTC
few | TRBJ2-5 | . | TRBV29-1 | CSVVEQAETQYF | TGCAGCGTTGTGGAGCAGGCAGAGACCCAGTACTTC
. | TRBJ2-1 | TRBD2 | TRBV3-1 | CASSQTPRRGVRNEQFF | TGTGCCAGCAGCCAAACCCCCCGGCGGGGGGTCCGGAATGAGCAGTTCTTC
. | TRBJ2-7 | TRBD2 | TRBV20-1 | CSARDGLAAYEQYF | TGCAGTGCTAGAGATGGGCTAGCGGCCTACGAGCAGTACTTC
. | TRBJ2-5 | TRBD2 | TRBV5-1 | CASSLGLGTSINEQYF | TGCGCCAGCAGCTTGGGGCTAGGGACTAGTATCAATGAGCAGTACTTC
few | TRBJ2-3 | TRBD2 | TRBV7-2 | CASSLVALAGTDTQYF | TGTGCCAGCAGCTTAGTCGCACTAGCGGGCACAGATACGCAGTATTTT
. | TRBJ2-3 | . | TRBV10-3 | CAISDRLQATYSTDTQYF | TGTGCCATCAGTGATCGGCTCCAGGCGACCTATAGCACAGATACGCAGTATTTT
. | TRBJ1-4 | . | TRBV29-1 | CSVEEGILAATNEKLFF | TGCAGCGTTGAAGAGGGCATTTTAGCTGCAACTAATGAAAAACTGTTTTTT
few | TRBJ2-4 | . | TRBV6-5 | CASNPGTHFGEQYF | TGTGCCAGCAACCCCGGGACCCACTTTGGGGAGCAGTACTTC
few | TRBJ2-1 | . | TRBV14 | CASSQLGSEDEQFF | TGTGCCAGCAGCCAACTAGGGTCGGAGGATGAGCAGTTCTTC
. | TRBJ2-7 | TRBD1 | TRBV6-1 | CASSRDRSLRSYEQYF | TGTGCCAGCAGTCGGGACAGAAGCCTCCGATCCTACGAGCAGTACTTC
. | TRBJ1-2 | . | TRBV12-3/TRBV12-4 | CASSLTSSPSGGYTF | TGTGCCAGCAGCTTAACAAGTTCCCCTTCGGGTGGCTACACCTTC
few | TRBJ2-1 | TRBD2 | TRBV6-1 | CASSGTSSNNEQFF | TGTGCCAGCAGTGGGACTAGCTCTAACAATGAGCAGTTCTTC
. | TRBJ2-3 | . | TRBV7-6 | CASSSLDFTDTQYF | TGTGCCAGCAGCTCTCTCGACTTCACAGATACGCAGTATTTT
. | TRBJ2-7 | TRBD2 | TRBV5-1 | CASSVGTNEQYF | TGCGCCAGCAGCGTCGGGACTAACGAGCAGTACTTC
few | TRBJ2-3 | . | TRBV5-5 | CASSLDRVVRDTQYF | TGTGCCAGCAGCCTGGATAGGGTAGTTAGAGATACGCAGTATTTT
few | TRBJ2-7 | TRBD1 | TRBV20-1 | CSARQGQRYEQYF | TGCAGTGCTAGACAGGGACAGCGCTACGAGCAGTACTTC
few | TRBJ2-5 | . | TRBV2 | CASSEESGHRGETQYF | TGTGCCAGCAGTGAAGAGTCCGGACATCGGGGGGAGACCCAGTACTTC
. | TRBJ1-1 | . | TRBV12-3/TRBV12-4 | CASSLGGARNTEAFF | TGTGCCAGCAGTTTAGGGGGAGCCCGAAACACTGAAGCTTTCTTT
. | TRBJ1-1 | . | TRBV7-2 | CASSLGRLQNTEAFF | TGTGCCAGCAGCTTAGGCCGCTTACAGAACACTGAAGCTTTCTTT
. | TRBJ2-6 | TRBD1 | TRBV27 | CASSLTGLSSGANVLTF | TGTGCCAGCAGCCTGACAGGGTTGAGCTCTGGGGCCAACGTCCTGACTTTC
. | TRBJ2-1 | TRBD2 | TRBV11-2 | CASSLDGGLAVNNEQFF | TGTGCCAGCAGCTTGGATGGCGGACTAGCGGTTAACAATGAGCAGTTCTTC
. | TRBJ1-1 | . | TRBV12-5 | CASGETTVNTEAFF | TGTGCTAGTGGAGAGACGACGGTGAACACTGAAGCTTTCTTT
many | TRBJ2-5 | TRBD2 | TRBV4-1 | CASSQEEGLDATQYF | TGCGCCAGCAGCCAAGAAGAGGGACTAGACGCGACCCAGTACTTC
. | TRBJ2-7 | . | TRBV20-1 | CSAQETGLAYNEQYF | TGCAGTGCCCAGGAAACGGGACTCGCTTACAATGAGCAGTACTTC
. | TRBJ2-1 | TRBD1 | TRBV24-1 | CATSDQRTGNNEQFF | TGTGCCACCAGTGACCAACGGACAGGGAACAATGAGCAGTTCTTC
. | TRBJ2-5 | TRBD2 | TRBV20-1 | CSARDPTSGGAKQYF | TGCAGTGCTAGAGACCCTACTAGCGGGGGGGCAAAACAGTACTTC
. | TRBJ2-6 | . | TRBV6-1 | CASRAPDPSSGANVLTF | TGTGCCAGCAGGGCTCCGGACCCTAGCTCTGGGGCCAACGTCCTGACTTTC
few | TRBJ2-7 | . | TRBV21-1 | CASGIYSTAYEQYF | TGTGCCAGCGGGATATACAGTACCGCCTACGAGCAGTACTTC
. | TRBJ2-3 | TRBD2 | TRBV7-3 | CASSLIGLAGGATDTQYF | TGTGCCAGCAGCTTAATCGGGCTAGCGGGGGGGGCCACAGATACGCAGTATTTT
few | TRBJ2-1 | . | TRBV7-2 | CASSLAALYNEQFF | TGTGCCAGCAGCTTAGCAGCCTTGTACAATGAGCAGTTCTTC
few | TRBJ2-5 | TRBD2 | TRBV6-1 | CASSSGRAGKTQYF | TGTGCCAGCAGTTCAGGGAGGGCCGGGAAGACCCAGTACTTC
few | TRBJ1-5 | . | TRBV4-1 | CASSQPGKTGMFGVNSNQPQHF | TGCGCCAGCAGCCAACCCGGCAAGACAGGCATGTTCGGTGTCAATAGCAATCAGCCCCAGCATTTT
. | TRBJ2-7 | . | TRBV28 | CASTWDHEQYF | TGTGCCAGCACTTGGGATCACGAGCAGTACTTC
. | TRBJ2-1 | . | TRBV10-3 | CAISDPTSADYNEQFF | TGTGCCATCAGTGACCCGACATCGGCAGACTACAATGAGCAGTTCTTC
few | TRBJ2-7 | . | TRBV11-2 | CASSLQLRAYEQYF | TGTGCCAGCAGCTTACAGTTGCGCGCCTACGAGCAGTACTTC
. | TRBJ2-1 | . | TRBV2 | CASGGARNEQFF | TGTGCCAGCGGGGGGGCAAGAAATGAGCAGTTCTTC
. | TRBJ2-2 | TRBD1 | TRBV5-1 | CASSADRLTGELFF | TGCGCCAGCAGCGCGGACAGGCTCACCGGGGAGCTGTTTTTT
few | TRBJ1-2 | TRBD1 | TRBV6-1 | CASGTGYDGYTF | TGTGCCAGCGGGACAGGGTATGATGGCTACACCTTC
. | TRBJ1-2 | TRBD1 | TRBV27 | CASSLQTGDYYGYTF | TGTGCCAGCAGTCTCCAGACAGGGGATTACTATGGCTACACCTTC